The 32 T cell receptor beta chains below come from one sample, sequenced in a study of control samples from healthy donors and cancer patients (dated by TCRdb to the early 2020s). Libraries came from the immunoSEQ multiplex PCR assay. TCRdb obtained this table from immuneACCESS and retained in-frame rearrangements with V and J assigned. These tables miss some clones; where compared with another copy, unresolved V genes account for less than half of the shortfall, and the remainder is unexplained. The sample table lists roughly 76,000 clones, around 95% of them with a count of one. 6% to 8% of the sample belongs to the ten largest clones. Sequenced: blood. The receptors derive from a woman aged 35 to 49 in good health.

The genes are TRBV2 and TRBJ1-1, with TRBD1 as a possible D gene (6 bases). The CDR3 sequence is 14 residues long. Trimming took off 7 bases at V and 6 bases at J, with 18 bases between the two ends. Per the germline V gene, CDR1 is SNHLY and CDR2 is FYNNEI. The CDR3 loop reads CASMWAGALAEAFF. The CDR3 nucleotides read TGTGCCAGCATGTGGGCAGGGGCGCTGGCTGAAGCTTTCTTT.

The V and J genes are TRBV6-5 and TRBJ1-1, with D perhaps TRBD1 (5 bases). The length of the CDR3 is 14 residues. The V end was cut by 6 bases, the J end by 0 bases, with 11 bases between. CDR1 and CDR2 from the germline V gene are MNHEY and SVGAGI. The CDR3 sequence is CASRGGSVNTEAFF. The CDR3 coding sequence is TGTGCCAGCAGGGGGGGGAGCGTGAACACTGAAGCTTTCTTT.

The genes are TRBV9 and TRBJ1-4, with D unresolved. This CDR3 is built from 14 residues. Looked up from germline, CDR1 is SGDLS and CDR2 is YYNGEE. V shed 0 bases and J shed 6 bases, with 9 bases lying between them. The CDR3 loop reads CASSVEWTDEKLFF. CDR3 bases: TGTGCCAGCAGCGTAGAGTGGACGGATGAAAAACTGTTTTTT.

The chain joins TRBV16 to TRBJ2-7; D not certain. This CDR3 region has 11 residues. Germline loops: CDR1 KGHSY, CDR2 FQNENV. V was pared by 5 bases and J by 4 bases, with 6 bases between. The CDR3 sequence is CASSVKYEQYF. Here the CDR3 DNA reads TGTGCCAGCAGCGTAAAGTACGAGCAGTACTTC.

The chain combines TRBV27 with TRBJ2-7; D ambiguous. The ends were cut back, 6 bases at V and 1 base at J, with 13 bases in the middle. The germline CDR1 and CDR2 sequences are MNHEY and SMNVEV (reference sequence). The CDR3 consists of 14 residues. The CDR3 coding sequence is TGTGCCAGCAGCTACACGGGTTATTCCTACGAGCAGTACTTC. This codes for CASSYTGYSYEQYF.

This sequence joins TRBV5-1 and TRBJ2-2; tentatively, D is TRBD1 (5 bases). The germline gives CDR1 SGHRS, CDR2 YFSETQ. With 0 bases removed from V and 4 bases from J, the gap between germline ends came to 10 bases. The CDR3 runs to 15 residues. CDR3 loop: CASSLGQGVTGELFF. In DNA, the CDR3 is TGCGCCAGCAGCTTGGGGCAGGGCGTCACCGGGGAGCTGTTTTTT.

The rearrangement uses TRBV29-1 and TRBJ2-7; tentatively, D is TRBD2 (5 bases). The CDR3 consists of 14 residues. Germline CDR1 and CDR2: SQVTM and ANQGSEA. Deletions cut 7 bases from V and 3 bases from J, with 19 bases between. This CDR3 reads CSAKVGSGSYEQYF. The CDR3 DNA is TGCAGCGCCAAGGTTGGCAGCGGTAGCTACGAGCAGTACTTC.

A single count supports this clone. The genes are TRBV5-1 and TRBJ1-6, with 7 bases that match TRBD1. The J segment lost 9 bases and the V segment lost 4 bases, leaving 7 bases of the junction unmatched. This CDR3 has 14 residues. Per the germline V gene, CDR1 is SGHRS and CDR2 is YFSETQ. Here the CDR3 reads CASSVGQASSPLHF. In nucleotides, the CDR3 is TGCGCCAGCAGCGTAGGACAGGCTAGTTCACCCCTCCACTTT.

The chain is built from TRBV27 and TRBJ2-7; 9 nucleotides line up with TRBD1. Germline assignment: CDR1 MNHEY and CDR2 SMNVEV (reference sequence). J gave up 4 bases and V 5 bases, and 6 bases lay outside the gene matches. The CDR3 is 14 amino acids. DNA of the CDR3: TGTGCCAGCAGTCCGGGACAGGGAGTATACGAGCAGTACTTC. Encoded protein: CASSPGQGVYEQYF.

The chain carries TRBV28 and TRBJ1-2; TRBD1 matches 7 bases. V lost 6 bases and J lost 5; bases outside the gene matches: 9. From germline, CDR1 is MDHEN and CDR2 SYDVKM. CDR3 size: 14 residues. CDR3 DNA: TGTGCCAGCAGCCACGCCCCGACAGGGTATGGCTACACCTTC. This translates into CASSHAPTGYGYTF.

The V call is TRBV2, the J call TRBJ2-1; D not resolved. This CDR3 region has 14 residues. V lost 7 bases, J lost 0 bases, and 10 bases lay in between. Germline lookup yields CDR1 SNHLY and CDR2 FYNNEI. CDR3 amino acids: CASMRLVSYNEQFF. The CDR3 DNA is TGTGCCAGCATGCGGCTAGTCTCCTACAATGAGCAGTTCTTC.

The CDR3 DNA reads TGTGCCATCAGTGCAGCGGGGGCCGAGGAGACCCAGTACTTC. It encodes CAISAAGAEETQYF. The chain uses TRBV10-3 and TRBJ2-5; TRBD2 aligns across 8 bases. Germline values: CDR1 ENHRY, CDR2 SYGVKD. There are 14 residues in the CDR3. The V segment lost 4 bases and the J segment 5 bases; nucleotides outside the gene matches: 6.

A single count supports this clone. The chain couples TRBV19 to TRBJ1-2, with D unresolved. V lost 3 bases and J lost 5, with 16 bases in between. In germline, CDR1 is LNHDA, CDR2 SQIVND (reference sequence). This CDR3 spans 15 amino acids. CDR3 nucleotides: TGTGCCAGTAGTATCGAGGGCGGATACTATTATGGCTACACCTTC. It specifies CASSIEGGYYYGYTF.

The chain employs TRBV5-4 and TRBJ2-3; D not certain. The V and J ends lost 4 bases and 2 bases respectively, with 8 bases between them. The CDR3 consists of 13 residues. CDR1 and CDR2 (germline): SGHNT, YYREEE (reference sequence). This chain's CDR3 is CASSVQITDTQYF. DNA of the CDR3: TGTGCCAGCAGCGTTCAGATCACAGATACGCAGTATTTT. The full variable domain, completed using reference TRBV5-4 and TRBJ2-3, is ETGVTQSPTHLIKTRGQQVTLRCSSQSGHNTVSWYQQALGQGPQFIFQYYREEENGRGNFPPRFSGLQFPNYSSELNVNALELDDSALYLCASSVQITDTQYFGPGTRLTVL.

The chain links TRBV9 to TRBJ1-1; 7 nucleotides match TRBD1. CDR3 length: 17 amino acids. In germline, CDR1 is SGDLS, CDR2 YYNGEE. V gave up 3 bases and J gave up 2 bases; unmatched junction bases: 13. CDR3 nucleotides: TGTGCCAGCAGCGCAGATCCTAACAGGGGCATTAACACTGAAGCTTTCTTT. As protein: CASSADPNRGINTEAFF.

The chain joins TRBV6-5 to TRBJ1-2; possibly TRBD1 for D (5 bases). The CDR3 is 12 amino acids. The V gene's germline CDR1 is MNHEY and CDR2 SVGAGI. Trimming removed 2 bases from V and 8 bases from J, with 9 bases in between. CDR3 amino acids: CASSYQRGGYTF. In DNA, the CDR3 is TGTGCCAGCAGTTACCAGAGGGGCGGCTACACCTTC.

This clone has a single count. This chain uses TRBV7-9 with TRBJ2-1, with D uncertain. The CDR3 runs 14 residues. Germline V gene sequence: CDR1 SEHNR, CDR2 FQNEAQ (reference sequence). The V end was cut by 0 bases, the J end by 9 bases, with 12 bases between. CDR3 in DNA: TGTGCCAGCAGCTTAGCGGACGGAGAGAGTGAGCAGTTCTTC. This sequence encodes CASSLADGESEQFF. Together with reference TRBV7-9 and TRBJ2-1, the CDR3 gives the full variable domain: DTGVSQNPRHKITKRGQNVTFRCDPISEHNRLYWYRQTLGQGPEFLTYFQNEAQLEKSRLLSDRFSAERPKGSFSTLEIQRTEQGDSAMYLCASSLADGESEQFFGPGTRLTVL.

J is TRBJ1-1 and V is TRBV6-5; 7 bases line up with TRBD1. CDR3 size: 14 residues. CDR1 MNHEY and CDR2 SVGAGI come from the germline V gene. After removal of 6 bases from V and 0 bases from J, the junction contained 4 bases not matched to a gene. In nucleotides, the CDR3 is TGTGCCAGCAGGGCCGGGACAGTGAACACTGAAGCTTTCTTT. As protein: CASRAGTVNTEAFF.

The V call is TRBV11-3, the J call TRBJ2-5; 9 nucleotides match TRBD1. This CDR3 has 17 residues. V trimming: 1 base; J trimming: 2 bases; junction bases outside the gene matches: 8. Germline CDR1 SGHNT, CDR2 YENEEA. In nucleotides, the CDR3 is TGTGCCAGCAGCTTAGGCGGGACAGGGCCACTTCAAGAGACCCAGTACTTC. The encoded protein is CASSLGGTGPLQETQYF.

The rearrangement links TRBV28 to TRBJ1-1; perhaps TRBD1 as D (5 bases). The germline gives CDR1 MDHEN, CDR2 SYDVKM. This CDR3 has 14 residues. Trimming removed 6 bases at V and 5 bases at J, with 16 bases between. The CDR3 sequence: CASSAKGSITEAFF. The CDR3 bases are TGTGCCAGCAGCGCAAAGGGGAGTATTACTGAAGCTTTCTTT.

The chain uses TRBV6-4 and TRBJ1-2; D is unresolved. The V end was cut by 6 bases, the J end by 2 bases, with 16 bases between. Germline CDR1 MRHNA, CDR2 SNTAGT. The length of the CDR3 is 15 residues. CDR3 residues: CASSEEAGWNYGYTF. Here the CDR3 DNA reads TGTGCCAGCAGCGAGGAGGCAGGTTGGAACTATGGCTACACCTTC.

The chain has TRBV11-3 and TRBJ1-1, with D possibly matching TRBD1 (5 bases). CDR1 SGHNT and CDR2 YENEEA come from the germline V gene. CDR3 length equals 11 residues. V gave up 4 bases and J gave up 8 bases, with 8 bases separating them. CDR3: CASSSGKEAFF. The CDR3 DNA follows: TGTGCCAGCAGCTCAGGGAAAGAAGCTTTCTTT.

V gene TRBV10-3 combines with J gene TRBJ1-2; 8 positions agree with TRBD1. The ends lost 0 bases at V and 8 bases at J; junction bases unmatched: 5. Per germline, CDR1 ENHRY and CDR2 SYGVKD. CDR3 length: 14 residues. The CDR3 reads CAISESRQGSGYTF. The CDR3 coding sequence is TGTGCCATCAGTGAGTCGAGACAGGGGAGCGGCTACACCTTC.

V usage is TRBV5-1 and J usage is TRBJ1-4; no clear D. Trimming took off 2 bases at V and 0 bases at J, with 5 bases between the two ends. CDR3 length: 14 amino acids. Germline V lookup: CDR1 SGHRS, CDR2 YFSETQ. CDR3 sequence (DNA): TGCGCCAGCAGCTTTGGGGCAACTAATGAAAAACTGTTTTTT. This encodes CASSFGATNEKLFF.

The chain is built from TRBV5-1 and TRBJ2-7; D gene uncertain. The CDR3 runs to 12 residues. The germline V and J ends were trimmed by 5 bases and 0 bases, with 6 bases remaining between them. Germline V gene sequence: CDR1 SGHRS, CDR2 YFSETQ. The CDR3 sequence: CASSPPSYEQYF. CDR3 DNA sequence: TGCGCCAGCAGTCCGCCCTCCTACGAGCAGTACTTC.

CDR3 DNA: TGTGCCAGTAGAAAGCGGACGGCCTTCCCGAACACCGGGGAGCTGTTTTTT. Its translation is CASRKRTAFPNTGELFF. J is TRBJ2-2 and V is TRBV19; a weak D match, TRBD2 (5 bases). Trimming left V 6 bases short and J 0 bases short, with 17 bases between. This CDR3 spans 17 amino acids. CDR1 and CDR2 (germline): LNHDA, SQIVND (reference sequence).

The chain links TRBV15 to TRBJ1-4, with D possibly being TRBD1 (5 bases). V was trimmed by 1 base and J by 0 bases, leaving 9 bases between them. The CDR3 has 16 residues. The germline V gene has CDR1 LNHNV and CDR2 YYDKDF (reference sequence). The CDR3 loop reads CATSRGGDATNEKLFF. For the CDR3, the DNA is TGTGCCACCAGCAGAGGGGGGGACGCAACTAATGAAAAACTGTTTTTT.

The rearrangement joins TRBV7-3 to TRBJ2-1; D might be TRBD1 or TRBD2, each matching 5 bases. CDR1 is SGHTA, CDR2 FQGTGA, per germline. Trimming pared 0 bases from V and 4 bases from J, leaving 13 bases between. This CDR3 has 16 amino acids. As DNA, the CDR3 is TGTGCCAGCAGCTTAACCGCAGGGACCCATTACAATGAGCAGTTCTTC. This sequence encodes CASSLTAGTHYNEQFF.

The chain's CDR3 is CASSRTGYEQYF. CDR3 bases: TGTGCCAGCAGCCGGACCGGGTACGAGCAGTACTTC. The V gene is TRBV7-2, the J gene TRBJ2-7, with no clear D. Trimming cost V 5 bases and J 4 bases, with 9 bases left between them. Germline CDR1 SGHTA, CDR2 FQGNSA. CDR3 length: 12 residues.

This chain connects TRBV3-1 (or the pseudogene TRBV3-2) to TRBJ1-6, with D possibly being TRBD1 (6 bases). The V gene lost 6 bases and the J gene lost 4 bases, with 10 bases spanning the gap. Germline lookup yields CDR1 LGHDT and CDR2 YNNKEL (reference sequence). The CDR3 length is 14 residues. CDR3 protein: CASRLDSYNSPLHF. The CDR3 bases are TGTGCCAGCAGACTGGACAGTTATAATTCACCCCTCCACTTT.

This rearrangement joins TRBV3-1 (or the pseudogene TRBV3-2) to TRBJ2-2, with a tentative D call TRBD2 (6 bases). CDR3 length: 14 residues. Germline V lookup: CDR1 LGHDT, CDR2 YNNKEL (reference sequence). Trimming cost V 2 bases and J 4 bases, with 8 bases left between them. The CDR3 sequence is CASSQFSGTGELFF. CDR3 DNA sequence: TGTGCCAGCAGCCAATTTAGCGGCACCGGGGAGCTGTTTTTT.

The V gene is TRBV5-1, the J gene TRBJ2-1; TRBD2 matches 10 bases. The germline gives CDR1 SGHRS, CDR2 YFSETQ. V lost 4 bases and J lost 11; bases outside the gene matches: 15. The CDR3 has 16 amino acids. CDR3 coding DNA: TGCGCCAGCAGCACCGGACTAGCGGAGACTACAATGAAGCAGTTCTTC. Residues: CASSTGLAETTMKQFF.